The 12 T cell receptor beta chains in this list originate from one sample, sequenced in a study of control samples from healthy donors and cancer patients. Measured with immunoSEQ multiplex PCR; TCRdb has only the in-frame clones, and not every one. The repertoire holds 190,000 or so clones, approximately 92% seen once, with roughly 1.5% in the top ten. Sequenced sample: blood. Source of these receptors: a man aged 18 to 30 in good health.

The CDR3 DNA reads as TGCGCCAGCAGCCTAGACTACACAGGAAAGAATTCACCCCTCCACTTT. Its translation is CASSLDYTGKNSPLHF. This rearrangement joins TRBV4-1 to TRBJ1-6, with D possibly TRBD1 on 5 matching bases. This CDR3 has 16 residues. Germline V gene data show CDR1 as MGHRA and CDR2 as YSYEKL. V lost 4 bases and J 7 bases, leaving 17 bases between the germline ends.

The chain employs TRBV10-3 and TRBJ2-2; TRBD1 agrees at 8 bases. With V trimmed by 3 bases and J by 3 bases, 3 bases remained unmatched. This CDR3 spans 15 amino acids. In germline, CDR1 is ENHRY, CDR2 SYGVKD. CDR3 sequence reads: CAISEDRGDTGELFF. The CDR3 DNA is TGTGCCATCAGTGAAGACAGGGGTGACACCGGGGAGCTGTTTTTT.

The V gene is TRBV18, the J gene TRBJ1-1, with a tentative D call TRBD1 (5 bases). This CDR3 comprises 16 residues. V was clipped by 3 bases and J by 0 bases, with 14 bases between them. CDR1 is KGHSH, CDR2 LQKENI, per germline. Written as DNA, the CDR3 is TGTGCCAGCTCACCGGGACTTCACGACATGAACACTGAAGCTTTCTTT. Translated, it gives CASSPGLHDMNTEAFF.

V and J are TRBV6-6 and TRBJ1-2; TRBD1 matches at 7 bases. Germline V CDR1 and CDR2: MNHNY, SVGAGI (reference sequence). V lost 7 bases to trimming and J lost 0 bases; unmatched junction nucleotides: 8. This CDR3 region has 15 residues. The CDR3 protein is CASTSQGLANYGYTF. In DNA, the CDR3 is TGTGCCAGCACCTCACAGGGGCTTGCTAACTATGGCTACACCTTC.

The chain carries TRBV7-8 and TRBJ2-1; 8 nucleotides match TRBD2. In germline, CDR1 is SGHVS, CDR2 FQNEAQ. CDR3 size: 14 residues. V gave up 4 bases and J gave up 7 bases; unmatched junction bases: 6. The DNA of the CDR3 is TGTGCCAGCAGCTCATTGACTAGCGAGAATGAGCAGTTCTTC. It yields the protein CASSSLTSENEQFF.

The CDR3, as DNA: TGCGCCAGCAGCTTGGCCGGTAGGGAATCGGGTGAAGCTTTCTTT. Translation gives CASSLAGRESGEAFF. This rearrangement joins TRBV5-1 to TRBJ1-1; D unresolved. This CDR3 has 15 amino acids. Trimming removed 0 bases from V and 7 bases from J, with 16 bases in between. Germline V lookup: CDR1 SGHRS, CDR2 YFSETQ.

The chain joins TRBV6-5 to TRBJ2-3; 7 nucleotides agree with TRBD2. The length of the CDR3 is 13 residues. Germline CDR1 reads MNHEY; CDR2 reads SVGAGI. The trim removed 6 bases at V and 2 bases at J, leaving 2 bases unmatched. DNA of the CDR3: TGTGCCAGCAGGGGGGGGTACACAGATACGCAGTATTTT. It is translated as CASRGGYTDTQYF.

Only one count was recorded for this clone. The chain recombines TRBV19 with TRBJ1-5, with 9 nucleotides matching TRBD1. Germline-derived CDR1 and CDR2 are LNHDA and SQIVND (reference sequence). V lost 9 bases and J lost 6; bases outside the gene matches: 9. The CDR3 totals 14 residues. The CDR3 sequence: CASGTGWFGQPQHF. CDR3 DNA: TGTGCCAGCGGGACAGGGTGGTTCGGTCAGCCCCAGCATTTT.

The V and J genes are TRBV27 and TRBJ1-2; the D gene is possibly TRBD1 (6 bases). V lost 3 bases and J 4 bases, leaving 12 bases between the germline ends. Per germline, CDR1 MNHEY and CDR2 SMNVEV (reference sequence). The CDR3 totals 14 residues. The CDR3 here is CASSFRGLAYGYTF. The CDR3 DNA sequence: TGTGCCAGCAGTTTTAGGGGGTTGGCCTATGGCTACACCTTC.

This sequence joins TRBV6-5 and TRBJ2-5; no firm D call. Per the germline V gene, CDR1 is MNHEY and CDR2 is SVGAGI. The CDR3 length is 13 residues. Trimming removed 0 bases from V and 5 bases from J, with 7 bases in between. The chain's CDR3 is CASSYSIVETQYF. CDR3 in DNA: TGTGCCAGCAGTTACTCGATAGTCGAGACCCAGTACTTC.

Written as DNA, the CDR3 is TGCAGCGTTGGGTTTCGCAACGAGCAGTACTTC. Translating it yields CSVGFRNEQYF. The chain couples TRBV29-1 to TRBJ2-7; no reliable D call. The CDR3 totals 11 residues. V was pared by 4 bases and J by 5 bases, with 9 bases between. Per germline, CDR1 SQVTM and CDR2 ANQGSEA.

This clone was counted a single time. The J gene is TRBJ2-7, the V gene TRBV5-1, with 11 bases matching TRBD1. CDR1 and CDR2 (germline): SGHRS, YFSETQ. J lost 1 base, V lost 4 bases, and 4 bases had no gene match. The length of the CDR3 is 15 residues. CDR3 in DNA: TGCGCCAGCAGCCGTGGACAGGGGGCGTCCTACGAGCAGTACTTC. Translation: CASSRGQGASYEQYF.